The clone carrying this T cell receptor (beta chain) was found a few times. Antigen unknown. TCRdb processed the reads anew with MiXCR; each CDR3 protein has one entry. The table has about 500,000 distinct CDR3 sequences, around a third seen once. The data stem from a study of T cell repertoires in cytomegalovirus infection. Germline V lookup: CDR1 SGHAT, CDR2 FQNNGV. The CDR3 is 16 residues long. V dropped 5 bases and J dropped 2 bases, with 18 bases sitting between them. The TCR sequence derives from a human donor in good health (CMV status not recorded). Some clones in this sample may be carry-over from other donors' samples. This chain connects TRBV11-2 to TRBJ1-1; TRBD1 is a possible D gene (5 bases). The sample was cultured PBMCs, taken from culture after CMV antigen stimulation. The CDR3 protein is CASSGSHRGGNTEAFF. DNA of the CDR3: TGTGCCAGCAGCGGCAGCCATCGGGGGGGAAACACTGAAGCTTTCTTT.